This T cell receptor beta chain was sequenced in a study of T cell responses to AZD1222 COVID-19 vaccine. The V end was cut by 3 bases, the J end by 5 bases, with 6 bases between. Germline loops: CDR1 SQVTM, CDR2 ANQGSEA. CDR3 size: 11 residues. Data came from immunoSEQ multiplex PCR; TCRdb stores just in-frame clones and leaves some out. Of some 200,000 clones listed, around nine tenths were seen once; the top ten hold 3.6%. The starting material was peripheral blood, obtained 28 days after the second dose of the MenACWY control vaccine. The TCR sequence derives from an adult who received the MenACWY meningococcal vaccine as a control. This rearrangement joins TRBV29-1 to TRBJ2-3; D unresolved. The CDR3 loop is CSVEIQDTQYF. CDR3 coding DNA: TGCAGCGTTGAGATTCAAGATACGCAGTATTTT.